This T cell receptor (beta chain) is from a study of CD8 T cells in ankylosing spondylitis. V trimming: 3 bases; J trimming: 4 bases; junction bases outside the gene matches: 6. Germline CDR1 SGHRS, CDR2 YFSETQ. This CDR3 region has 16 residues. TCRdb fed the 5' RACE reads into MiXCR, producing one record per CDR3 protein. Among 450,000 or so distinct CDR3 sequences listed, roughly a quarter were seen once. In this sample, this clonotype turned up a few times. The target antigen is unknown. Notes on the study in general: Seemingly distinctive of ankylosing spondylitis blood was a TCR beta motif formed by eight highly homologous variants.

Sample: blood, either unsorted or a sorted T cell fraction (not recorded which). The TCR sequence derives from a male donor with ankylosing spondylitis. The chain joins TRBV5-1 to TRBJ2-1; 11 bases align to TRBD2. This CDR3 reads CASSWRGTSGYNEQFF. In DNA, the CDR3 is TGCGCCAGCAGCTGGCGTGGGACTAGCGGATACAATGAGCAGTTCTTC.